This TCR beta chain was sequenced during a study of cytomegalovirus exposure and HLA in healthy donors. Study-level background: Researchers previously reported finding about 110 million unique TCR beta sequences from around 200 million T cells.

The CDR3 consists of 15 residues. The V and J ends lost 1 base and 1 base respectively, with 10 bases between them. The germline V gene encodes CDR1 SEHNR and CDR2 FQNEAQ (reference sequence). Comment on this clone: Its specificity is not known.

Notes on the study in general: Donor immune exposure was known only as CMV serostatus. A later look showed TCR association rates differing by HLA locus, highest for DRB1 and lowest for HLA-C.

The primer mix had 60 Vbeta and 13 Jbeta primers. Measured with immunoSEQ multiplex PCR; TCRdb has only the in-frame clones, and not every one. This table has about 150,000 clones, around 80% appearing once. V and J are TRBV7-9 and TRBJ1-1, with no clear D. Material for sequencing was PBMCs. This receptor was identified in a man aged 18-30 years in good health and CMV-seronegative. The CDR3 spells CASSLVGSGNTEAFF. CDR3 DNA: TGTGCCAGCAGCTTAGTCGGTTCGGGGAACACTGAAGCTTTCTTT.